These T cell receptor beta chains were read from a single sample in a study of T cell responses to AZD1222 COVID-19 vaccine. The protocol was immunoSEQ multiplex PCR, while the TCRdb copy is restricted to in-frame clones and leaves out a portion. The sample holds 82,000 or so clones, around nine tenths seen once. Source: peripheral blood, taken on day 0 of AZD1222 vaccination. The receptors here all came from an adult in good health. CDR3s include the opening cysteine and the closing phenylalanine or tryptophan. The D gene is left open where the match is weak. Clone size is given for some rows only: seen once, a few or many times, or a class if the clone is expanded.

V gene: TRBV4-3; D gene: NA; J gene: TRBJ1-1; CDR3 length: 16; clone size: NA; CDR3 DNA: TGCGCCAGCAGCCAAGAAATCACAGGGATAAACACTGAAGCTTTCTTT; CDR3 protein: CASSQEITGINTEAFF
V gene: TRBV2; D gene: NA; J gene: TRBJ1-2; CDR3 length: 13; clone size: NA; CDR3 DNA: TGTGCCAGCATTCACGACAGGTTTCCTGGCTACACCTTC; CDR3 protein: CASIHDRFPGYTF
V gene: TRBV10-3; D gene: TRBD1; J gene: TRBJ1-3; CDR3 length: 16; clone size: NA; CDR3 DNA: TGTGCCATCAGTGACATAGTGAGGGACAGAGGAAACACCATATATTTT; CDR3 protein: CAISDIVRDRGNTIYF
V gene: TRBV9; D gene: TRBD1; J gene: TRBJ2-2; CDR3 length: 15; clone size: NA; CDR3 DNA: TGTGCCAGCAGCCCACGGACAGGGGGCACCGGGGAGCTGTTTTTT; CDR3 protein: CASSPRTGGTGELFF
V gene: TRBV19; D gene: NA; J gene: TRBJ2-7; CDR3 length: 14; clone size: once; CDR3 DNA: TGTGCCAGTAGTATAGCGGTGGGGGCCTACGAGCAGTACTTC; CDR3 protein: CASSIAVGAYEQYF
V gene: TRBV5-4; D gene: TRBD2; J gene: TRBJ2-2; CDR3 length: 16; clone size: NA; CDR3 DNA: TGTGCCAGCAGCACTTCTCGGGGGGTGAACACCGGGGAGCTGTTTTTT; CDR3 protein: CASSTSRGVNTGELFF
V gene: TRBV4-3; D gene: NA; J gene: TRBJ2-1; CDR3 length: 15; clone size: NA; CDR3 DNA: TGCGCCAGCAGCCAAGAGAGGAACCGGGGGAATGAGCAGTTCTTC; CDR3 protein: CASSQERNRGNEQFF
V gene: TRBV27; D gene: TRBD1; J gene: TRBJ1-2; CDR3 length: 14; clone size: NA; CDR3 DNA: TGTGCCAGCAGAAGACAGGGTCCCGGGAAAGGCTACACCTTC; CDR3 protein: CASRRQGPGKGYTF
V gene: TRBV9; D gene: NA; J gene: TRBJ2-2; CDR3 length: 15; clone size: NA; CDR3 DNA: TGTGCCAGCAGCGTAGAGGACACCCTCACCGGGGAGCTGTTTTTT; CDR3 protein: CASSVEDTLTGELFF
V gene: TRBV6-5; D gene: NA; J gene: TRBJ2-7; CDR3 length: 13; clone size: NA; CDR3 DNA: TGTGCCAGCCGCTGGGACGGAGCCTACGAGCAGTACTTC; CDR3 protein: CASRWDGAYEQYF
V gene: TRBV7-2; D gene: NA; J gene: TRBJ1-5; CDR3 length: 15; clone size: NA; CDR3 DNA: TGTGCCAGCAGTTTTAAGGGGGGGGGCAATCAGCCCCAGCATTTT; CDR3 protein: CASSFKGGGNQPQHF
V gene: TRBV27; D gene: NA; J gene: TRBJ1-2; CDR3 length: 16; clone size: NA; CDR3 DNA: TGTGCCAGCAGACCCAGGATGGGAGGGAGTAACTATGGCTACACCTTC; CDR3 protein: CASRPRMGGSNYGYTF
V gene: TRBV27; D gene: TRBD1; J gene: TRBJ2-1; CDR3 length: 14; clone size: NA; CDR3 DNA: TGTGCCACCAGGCAGGGGGTCGCCTACAATGAGCAGTTCTTC; CDR3 protein: CATRQGVAYNEQFF
V gene: TRBV7-2; D gene: NA; J gene: TRBJ2-5; CDR3 length: 13; clone size: NA; CDR3 DNA: TGTGCCAGCAGCCCCGATCCCGGAGGGACCCAGTACTTC; CDR3 protein: CASSPDPGGTQYF
V gene: TRBV6-1; D gene: NA; J gene: TRBJ2-1; CDR3 length: 18; clone size: NA; CDR3 DNA: TGTGCCAGCAGTGGTGCCGGGACACCGGAAAGCTCCTACAATGAGCAGTTCTTC; CDR3 protein: CASSGAGTPESSYNEQFF
V gene: TRBV28; D gene: TRBD2; J gene: TRBJ2-5; CDR3 length: 15; clone size: NA; CDR3 DNA: TGTGCCAGCAGTTTATTGGGGGGGGTCCGTGAGACCCAGTACTTC; CDR3 protein: CASSLLGGVRETQYF
V gene: TRBV13; D gene: NA; J gene: TRBJ2-5; CDR3 length: 15; clone size: NA; CDR3 DNA: TGTGCCAGCAGCTCGAGCCCAAATGGTGGTGAGACCCAGTACTTC; CDR3 protein: CASSSSPNGGETQYF
V gene: TRBV5-6; D gene: TRBD2; J gene: TRBJ2-3; CDR3 length: 17; clone size: NA; CDR3 DNA: TGTGCCAGCAGCAGCGGTAGCGGGGGGGCCAGGACAGATACGCAGTATTTT; CDR3 protein: CASSSGSGGARTDTQYF
V gene: TRBV5-1; D gene: NA; J gene: TRBJ2-7; CDR3 length: 14; clone size: NA; CDR3 DNA: TGCGCCAGCAGCTCCCCGGGACCGACGAGGGAGCAGTACTTC; CDR3 protein: CASSSPGPTREQYF
V gene: TRBV7-2; D gene: NA; J gene: TRBJ1-2; CDR3 length: 14; clone size: NA; CDR3 DNA: TGTGCCAGCAGCTTAAGCGCAGGGGACTATGGCTACACCTTC; CDR3 protein: CASSLSAGDYGYTF
V gene: TRBV23-1; D gene: NA; J gene: TRBJ1-1; CDR3 length: 16; clone size: NA; CDR3 DNA: TGCGCCAGCAGTCCACCTCCCGACATCATGAACACTGAAGCTTTCTTT; CDR3 protein: CASSPPPDIMNTEAFF
V gene: TRBV4-2; D gene: TRBD1; J gene: TRBJ1-2; CDR3 length: 14; clone size: NA; CDR3 DNA: TGTGCCAGCAGCCAAGGGGACAGGGACTATGGCTACACCTTC; CDR3 protein: CASSQGDRDYGYTF
V gene: TRBV5-1; D gene: TRBD1; J gene: TRBJ1-1; CDR3 length: 15; clone size: NA; CDR3 DNA: TGCGCCAGCAGTTCGGACAGGGGGCCGAACACTGAAGCTTTCTTT; CDR3 protein: CASSSDRGPNTEAFF
V gene: TRBV10-1; D gene: NA; J gene: TRBJ1-6; CDR3 length: 14; clone size: NA; CDR3 DNA: TGCGCCAGCAGTCCGGGCCGGAAAAATTCACCCCTCCACTTT; CDR3 protein: CASSPGRKNSPLHF
V gene: TRBV5-8; D gene: NA; J gene: TRBJ1-5; CDR3 length: 14; clone size: NA; CDR3 DNA: TGTGCCAGCATCCCTCGGGGGGCTAATCAGCCCCAGCATTTT; CDR3 protein: CASIPRGANQPQHF
V gene: TRBV5-1; D gene: NA; J gene: TRBJ1-1; CDR3 length: 14; clone size: NA; CDR3 DNA: TGCGCCAGCAGCTCTTTCATTGATGGAACTGAAGCTTTCTTT; CDR3 protein: CASSSFIDGTEAFF
V gene: TRBV5-1; D gene: TRBD2; J gene: TRBJ2-3; CDR3 length: 16; clone size: NA; CDR3 DNA: TGCGCCAGCAGCTTGGGAGGGACTAGCTTTGGAGATACGCAGTATTTT; CDR3 protein: CASSLGGTSFGDTQYF
V gene: TRBV19; D gene: TRBD1; J gene: TRBJ1-2; CDR3 length: 15; clone size: NA; CDR3 DNA: TGTGCCAGTAGTACCACCCCCGGGACAGTCTCTGGCTACACCTTC; CDR3 protein: CASSTTPGTVSGYTF
V gene: TRBV5-1; D gene: NA; J gene: TRBJ1-2; CDR3 length: 15; clone size: NA; CDR3 DNA: TGCGCCAGCAGCTTATCTGGGAGGCAGCTCTATGGCTACACCTTC; CDR3 protein: CASSLSGRQLYGYTF
V gene: TRBV21-1; D gene: NA; J gene: TRBJ2-5; CDR3 length: 12; clone size: once; CDR3 DNA: TGTGCCACCCGACGCGGTCTTGAGACCCAGTACTTC; CDR3 protein: CATRRGLETQYF
V gene: TRBV4-3; D gene: NA; J gene: TRBJ2-1; CDR3 length: 15; clone size: NA; CDR3 DNA: TGCGCCAGCTCCAGGCGGGCCAGCTCCTACAATGAGCAGTTCTTC; CDR3 protein: CASSRRASSYNEQFF
V gene: TRBV29-1; D gene: NA; J gene: TRBJ1-1; CDR3 length: 16; clone size: NA; CDR3 DNA: TGCAGCGTTGAAGATCGCCAGCGGGGGCGGAACACTGAAGCTTTCTTT; CDR3 protein: CSVEDRQRGRNTEAFF
V gene: TRBV4-1; D gene: NA; J gene: TRBJ1-4; CDR3 length: 15; clone size: NA; CDR3 DNA: TGCGCCAGCAGCCAAGATGGTGCAACTAATGAAAAACTGTTTTTT; CDR3 protein: CASSQDGATNEKLFF
V gene: TRBV6-5; D gene: NA; J gene: TRBJ1-1; CDR3 length: 11; clone size: NA; CDR3 DNA: TGTGCCAGCAGCGACAGGTTAGAAGCTTTCTTT; CDR3 protein: CASSDRLEAFF
V gene: TRBV7-2; D gene: NA; J gene: TRBJ1-1; CDR3 length: 13; clone size: NA; CDR3 DNA: TGTGCCAGCAGCTTAAGAATCGGGACTGAAGCTTTCTTT; CDR3 protein: CASSLRIGTEAFF
V gene: TRBV18; D gene: TRBD2; J gene: TRBJ2-3; CDR3 length: 14; clone size: NA; CDR3 DNA: TGTGCCAGCTCACCAGTTCTAGCGGGCTCGCGAATGTATTTT; CDR3 protein: CASSPVLAGSRMYF
V gene: TRBV19; D gene: NA; J gene: TRBJ1-4; CDR3 length: 14; clone size: NA; CDR3 DNA: TGTGCCAGTAGTCCGACACCTACCAGGGAAAAACTGTTTTTT; CDR3 protein: CASSPTPTREKLFF
V gene: TRBV27; D gene: TRBD2; J gene: TRBJ2-1; CDR3 length: 15; clone size: NA; CDR3 DNA: TGTGCCAGCAGCGCTAGCGGGGAACACTACAATGAGCAGTTCTTC; CDR3 protein: CASSASGEHYNEQFF
V gene: TRBV10-2; D gene: TRBD2; J gene: TRBJ2-3; CDR3 length: 13; clone size: NA; CDR3 DNA: TGCGCCGGGGCTAGCGGGGACACAGATACGCAGTATTTT; CDR3 protein: CAGASGDTDTQYF
V gene: TRBV7-2; D gene: NA; J gene: TRBJ2-7; CDR3 length: 15; clone size: once; CDR3 DNA: TGTGCCAGCAGCTTAATATACGTCGGGACGGGCGAGCAGTACTTC; CDR3 protein: CASSLIYVGTGEQYF
V gene: TRBV18; D gene: NA; J gene: TRBJ1-1; CDR3 length: 15; clone size: NA; CDR3 DNA: TGTGCCAGCTCTCCGGGCGGGTTGATGGACACTGAAGCTTTCTTT; CDR3 protein: CASSPGGLMDTEAFF
V gene: TRBV21-1; D gene: NA; J gene: TRBJ1-2; CDR3 length: 19; clone size: once; CDR3 DNA: TGTGCCAGCAGCAGCCCGACAGGGGAGCAAGCTTGGCTGGGATATGGCTACACCTTC; CDR3 protein: CASSSPTGEQAWLGYGYTF
V gene: TRBV9; D gene: TRBD1; J gene: TRBJ2-1; CDR3 length: 16; clone size: NA; CDR3 DNA: TGTGCCAGCAGCGTAGGTGGGCAGGGGGCCTACAATGAGCAGTTCTTC; CDR3 protein: CASSVGGQGAYNEQFF
V gene: TRBV5-6; D gene: NA; J gene: TRBJ1-1; CDR3 length: 12; clone size: NA; CDR3 DNA: TGTGCCAGCAGCTTGGTGAACACTGAAGCTTTCTTT; CDR3 protein: CASSLVNTEAFF
V gene: TRBV18; D gene: NA; J gene: TRBJ2-1; CDR3 length: 14; clone size: NA; CDR3 DNA: TGTGCCAGCTCACCAATAGGACAGTACAATGAGCAGTTCTTC; CDR3 protein: CASSPIGQYNEQFF
V gene: TRBV2; D gene: TRBD1; J gene: TRBJ1-6; CDR3 length: 15; clone size: NA; CDR3 DNA: TGTGCCAGCAGGCCCCTGACAGGGGGCAATTCACCCCTCCACTTT; CDR3 protein: CASRPLTGGNSPLHF
V gene: TRBV12-5; D gene: NA; J gene: TRBJ2-1; CDR3 length: 14; clone size: NA; CDR3 DNA: TGTGCTAGTGGTTTGGACGGCACCTACAATGAGCAGTTCTTC; CDR3 protein: CASGLDGTYNEQFF
V gene: TRBV24-1; D gene: NA; J gene: TRBJ2-7; CDR3 length: 13; clone size: NA; CDR3 DNA: TGTGCCACCAGTGATCCCCTCACCTACGAGCAGTACTTC; CDR3 protein: CATSDPLTYEQYF
V gene: TRBV29-1; D gene: NA; J gene: TRBJ1-2; CDR3 length: 15; clone size: NA; CDR3 DNA: TGCAGCGGTTGGACGGCTGGGGATTTGAGGTATGGCTACACCTTC; CDR3 protein: CSGWTAGDLRYGYTF
V gene: TRBV10-3; D gene: TRBD1; J gene: TRBJ1-2; CDR3 length: 12; clone size: NA; CDR3 DNA: TGTGCCATCAGTGGACAGGGGAGTGGCTACACCTTC; CDR3 protein: CAISGQGSGYTF
V gene: TRBV6-6; D gene: NA; J gene: TRBJ2-3; CDR3 length: 14; clone size: NA; CDR3 DNA: TGTGCCAGCACCCGCTGGGTAATCACAGATACGCAGTATTTT; CDR3 protein: CASTRWVITDTQYF
V gene: TRBV10-3; D gene: NA; J gene: TRBJ1-1; CDR3 length: 15; clone size: once; CDR3 DNA: TGTGCCATCAGTGATAGGGGTAGGTCGAACACTGAAGCTTTCTTT; CDR3 protein: CAISDRGRSNTEAFF
V gene: TRBV2; D gene: NA; J gene: TRBJ1-5; CDR3 length: 14; clone size: NA; CDR3 DNA: TGTGCCAGCAGTGAAAGACAGATCAATCAGCCCCAGCATTTT; CDR3 protein: CASSERQINQPQHF
V gene: TRBV7-2; D gene: TRBD2; J gene: TRBJ2-1; CDR3 length: 16; clone size: NA; CDR3 DNA: TGTGCCAGCAGCTTAGGCGGGGGGGCATCCTACAATGAGCAGTTCTTC; CDR3 protein: CASSLGGGASYNEQFF